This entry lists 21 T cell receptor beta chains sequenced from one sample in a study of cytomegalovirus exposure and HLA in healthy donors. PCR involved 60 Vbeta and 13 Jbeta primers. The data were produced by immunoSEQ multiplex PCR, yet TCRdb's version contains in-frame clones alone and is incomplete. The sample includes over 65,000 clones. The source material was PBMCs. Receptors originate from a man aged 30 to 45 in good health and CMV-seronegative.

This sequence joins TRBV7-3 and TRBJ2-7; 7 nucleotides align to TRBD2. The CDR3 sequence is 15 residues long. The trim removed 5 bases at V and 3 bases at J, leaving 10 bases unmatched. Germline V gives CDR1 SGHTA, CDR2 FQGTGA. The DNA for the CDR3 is TGTGCCAGCAGCCCAGAGAGTCGCGGGGGCTACGAGCAGTACTTC. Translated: CASSPESRGGYEQYF.

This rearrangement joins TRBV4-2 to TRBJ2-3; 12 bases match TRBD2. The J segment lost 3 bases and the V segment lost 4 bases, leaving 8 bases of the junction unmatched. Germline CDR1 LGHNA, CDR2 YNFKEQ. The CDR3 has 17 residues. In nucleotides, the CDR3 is TGTGCCAGCAGCCCTTACGCTAGCGGGGGGGCGACAGATACGCAGTATTTT. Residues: CASSPYASGGATDTQYF.

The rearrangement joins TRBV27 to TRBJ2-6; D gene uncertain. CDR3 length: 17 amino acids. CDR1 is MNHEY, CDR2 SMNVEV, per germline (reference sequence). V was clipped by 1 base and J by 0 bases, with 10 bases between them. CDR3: CASSLYLGNSGANVLTF. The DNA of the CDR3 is TGTGCCAGCAGTTTATACTTGGGCAACTCTGGGGCCAACGTCCTGACTTTC.

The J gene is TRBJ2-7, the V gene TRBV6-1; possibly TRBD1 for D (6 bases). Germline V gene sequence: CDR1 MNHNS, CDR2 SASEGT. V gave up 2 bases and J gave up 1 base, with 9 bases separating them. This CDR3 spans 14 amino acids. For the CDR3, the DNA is TGTGCCAGCAGTGAATGGGGGCCTTCCTACGAGCAGTACTTC. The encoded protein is CASSEWGPSYEQYF.

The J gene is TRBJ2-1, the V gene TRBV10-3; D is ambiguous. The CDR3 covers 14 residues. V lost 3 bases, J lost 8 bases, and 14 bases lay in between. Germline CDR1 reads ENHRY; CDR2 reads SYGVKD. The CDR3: CAISDSLGSHEQFF. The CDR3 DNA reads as TGTGCCATCAGTGACTCGCTAGGATCTCATGAGCAGTTCTTC.

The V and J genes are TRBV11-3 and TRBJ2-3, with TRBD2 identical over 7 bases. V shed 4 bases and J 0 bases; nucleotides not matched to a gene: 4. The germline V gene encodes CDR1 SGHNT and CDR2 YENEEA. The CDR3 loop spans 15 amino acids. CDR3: CASSSGLDSTDTQYF. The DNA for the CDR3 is TGTGCCAGCAGCTCCGGACTAGACAGCACAGATACGCAGTATTTT.

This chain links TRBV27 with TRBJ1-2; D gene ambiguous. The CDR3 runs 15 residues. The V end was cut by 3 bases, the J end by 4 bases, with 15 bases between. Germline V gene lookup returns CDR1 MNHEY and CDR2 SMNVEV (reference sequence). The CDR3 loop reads CASSFGSALPYGYTF. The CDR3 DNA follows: TGTGCCAGCAGTTTTGGGTCAGCACTACCCTATGGCTACACCTTC.

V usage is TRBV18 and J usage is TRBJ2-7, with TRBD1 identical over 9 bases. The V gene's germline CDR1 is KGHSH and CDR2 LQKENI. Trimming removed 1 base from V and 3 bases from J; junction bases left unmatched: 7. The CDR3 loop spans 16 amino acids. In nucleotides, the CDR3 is TGTGCCAGCTCACCACGGGGACAGGGACGAGGCTACGAGCAGTACTTC. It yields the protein CASSPRGQGRGYEQYF. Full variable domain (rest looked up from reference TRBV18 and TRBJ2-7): NAGVMQNPRHLVRRRGQEARLRCSPMKGHSHVYWYRQLPEEGLKFMVYLQKENIIDESGMPKERFSAEFPKEGPSILRIQQVVRGDSAAYFCASSPRGQGRGYEQYFGPGTRLTVT.

The CDR3 sequence: CATTTGGQYEQYF. CDR3 DNA sequence: TGTGCCACCACGACAGGGGGACAGTACGAGCAGTACTTC. The chain uses TRBV11-2 and TRBJ2-7; 9 nucleotides line up with TRBD1. Germline CDR1 SGHAT, CDR2 FQNNGV. V shed 10 bases, J shed 4 bases, and the junction held 8 bases outside the gene matches. The CDR3 is made up of 13 amino acids.

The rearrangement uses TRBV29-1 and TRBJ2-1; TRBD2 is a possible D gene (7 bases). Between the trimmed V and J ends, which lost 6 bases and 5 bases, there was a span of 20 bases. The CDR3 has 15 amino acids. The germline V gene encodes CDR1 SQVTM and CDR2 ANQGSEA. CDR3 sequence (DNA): TGCAGCGTCGATTCCCGGGGGGCAGGGGACAATGAGCAGTTCTTC. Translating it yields CSVDSRGAGDNEQFF.

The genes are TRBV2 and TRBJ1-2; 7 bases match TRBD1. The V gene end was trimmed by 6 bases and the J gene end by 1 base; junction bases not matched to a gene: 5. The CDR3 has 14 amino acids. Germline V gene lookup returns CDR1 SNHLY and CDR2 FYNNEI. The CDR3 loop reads CASRMDRINYGYTF. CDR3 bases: TGTGCCAGCAGGATGGACAGGATTAACTATGGCTACACCTTC.

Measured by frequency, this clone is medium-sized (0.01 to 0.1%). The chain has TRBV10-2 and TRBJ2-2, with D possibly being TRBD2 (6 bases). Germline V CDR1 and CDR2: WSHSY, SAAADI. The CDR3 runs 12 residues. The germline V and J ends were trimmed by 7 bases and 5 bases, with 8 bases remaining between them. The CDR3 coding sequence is TGCGCCAGCATCGGAGGGACCGGGGAGCTGTTTTTT. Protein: CASIGGTGELFF.

The CDR3 here is CASETGTGDYGYTF. CDR3 nucleotides: TGTGCCAGCGAAACCGGGACAGGGGATTATGGCTACACCTTC. The rearrangement links TRBV7-9 to TRBJ1-2; 10 nucleotides align to TRBD1. The ends lost 8 bases at V and 5 bases at J; junction bases unmatched: 8. The germline V gene encodes CDR1 SEHNR and CDR2 FQNEAQ (reference sequence). The CDR3 is 14 residues long. The full variable domain, in which reference TRBV7-9 and TRBJ1-2 provide the parts outside the CDR3, is DTGVSQNPRHKITKRGQNVTFRCDPISEHNRLYWYRQTLGQGPEFLTYFQNEAQLEKSRLLSDRFSAERPKGSFSTLEIQRTEQGDSAMYLCASETGTGDYGYTFGSGTRLTVV.

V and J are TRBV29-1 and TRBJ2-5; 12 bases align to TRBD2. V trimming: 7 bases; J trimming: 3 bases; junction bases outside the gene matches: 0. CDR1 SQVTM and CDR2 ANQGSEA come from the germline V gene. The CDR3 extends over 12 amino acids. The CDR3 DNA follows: TGCAGCGGACTAGCGGGGGAAGAGACCCAGTACTTC. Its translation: CSGLAGEETQYF.

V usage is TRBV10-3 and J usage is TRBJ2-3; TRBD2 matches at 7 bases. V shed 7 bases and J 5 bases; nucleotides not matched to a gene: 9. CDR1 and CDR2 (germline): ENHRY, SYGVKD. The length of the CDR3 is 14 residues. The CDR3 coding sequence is TGTGCCATCAAGTGGCGGGAGAACCTAGATACGCAGTATTTT. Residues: CAIKWRENLDTQYF.

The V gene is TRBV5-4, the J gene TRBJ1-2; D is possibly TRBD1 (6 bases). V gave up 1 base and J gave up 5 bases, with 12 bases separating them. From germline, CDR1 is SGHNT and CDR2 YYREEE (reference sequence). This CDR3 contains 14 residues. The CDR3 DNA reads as TGTGCCAGCAGCTTGTTTACAGGGTGGTATGGCTACACCTTC. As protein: CASSLFTGWYGYTF.

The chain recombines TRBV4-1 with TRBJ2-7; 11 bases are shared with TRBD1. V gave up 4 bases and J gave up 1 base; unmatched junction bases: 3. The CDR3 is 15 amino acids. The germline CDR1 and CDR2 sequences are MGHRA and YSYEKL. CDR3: CASSPGQGASYEQYF. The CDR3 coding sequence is TGCGCCAGCAGCCCCGGACAGGGGGCTTCCTACGAGCAGTACTTC.

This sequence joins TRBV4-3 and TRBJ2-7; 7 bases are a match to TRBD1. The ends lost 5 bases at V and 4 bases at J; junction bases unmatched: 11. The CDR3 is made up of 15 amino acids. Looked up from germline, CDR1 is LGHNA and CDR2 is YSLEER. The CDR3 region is CASSSTRGGGYEQYF. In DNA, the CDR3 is TGCGCCAGCAGCTCTACAAGAGGGGGCGGGTACGAGCAGTACTTC.

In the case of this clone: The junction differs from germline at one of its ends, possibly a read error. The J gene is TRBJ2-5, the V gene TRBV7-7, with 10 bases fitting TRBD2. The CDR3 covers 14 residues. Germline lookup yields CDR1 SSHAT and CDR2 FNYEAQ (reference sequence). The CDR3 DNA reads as TGTGCTAGCAGCCCTTCGACTAGCGGGGAGACCCAGTACTTC. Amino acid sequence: CASSPSTSGETQYF. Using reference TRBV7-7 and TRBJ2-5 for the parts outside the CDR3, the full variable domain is GAGVSQSPRYKVTKRGQDVTLRCDPISSHATLYWYQQALGQGPEFLTYFNYEAQPDKSGLPSDRFSAERPEGSISTLTIQRTEQRDSAMYRCASSPSTSGETQYFGPGTRLLVL.

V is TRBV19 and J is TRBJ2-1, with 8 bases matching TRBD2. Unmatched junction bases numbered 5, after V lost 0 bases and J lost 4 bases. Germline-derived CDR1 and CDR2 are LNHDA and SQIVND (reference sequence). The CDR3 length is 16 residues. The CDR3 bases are TGTGCCAGTAGTATAGAAGCGGGGGAGGGATACAATGAGCAGTTCTTC. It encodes CASSIEAGEGYNEQFF. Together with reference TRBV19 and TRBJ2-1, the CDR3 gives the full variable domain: DGGITQSPKYLFRKEGQNVTLSCEQNLNHDAMYWYRQDPGQGLRLIYYSQIVNDFQKGDIAEGYSVSREKKESFPLTVTSAQKNPTAFYLCASSIEAGEGYNEQFFGPGTRLTVL.

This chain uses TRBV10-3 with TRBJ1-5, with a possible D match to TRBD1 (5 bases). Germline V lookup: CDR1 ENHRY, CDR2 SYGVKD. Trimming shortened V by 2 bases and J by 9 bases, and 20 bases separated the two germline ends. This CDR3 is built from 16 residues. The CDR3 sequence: CAISEGAWQGGRPQHF. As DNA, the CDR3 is TGTGCCATCAGTGAGGGGGCGTGGCAGGGAGGGAGGCCCCAGCATTTT.